This T cell receptor beta chain was obtained from a study of shared clonotypes between healthy human individuals. In the study overall: Three CD4 naive, three CD4 memory, two CD8 naive and one CD8 memory plate were used per donor. The study's findings and limits: It was observed that 5% to 6% of naive CD4 clonotypes were shared across a handful of donors. The diversity represented, both genetic and in exposure history, was limited by few donors.

Regarding this clone: Its antigen is currently unknown.

The CDR3 has 15 residues. With V trimmed by 3 bases and J by 6 bases, 9 bases remained unmatched. From germline, CDR1 is GTSNPN and CDR2 SVGIG (reference sequence). Libraries were prepared by immunoSEQ multiplex PCR; TCRdb keeps only in-frame clonotypes and omits some of them. Among 2 million to 3 million clones, around nine tenths were seen once, and the ten largest hold roughly 0.14%. The chain uses TRBV30 and TRBJ1-2, with 11 bases identical to TRBD1. This TCR came from a man in his late teens or twenties in good health. Sequencing was performed on naive CD4+ T cells sorted from blood. Subset specified: CD45RA+ positively selected. CDR3 sequence (DNA): TGTGCCTGGAGCGGAGGACAGGGGGCATTCGATGGCTACACCTTC. Its translation: CAWSGGQGAFDGYTF.